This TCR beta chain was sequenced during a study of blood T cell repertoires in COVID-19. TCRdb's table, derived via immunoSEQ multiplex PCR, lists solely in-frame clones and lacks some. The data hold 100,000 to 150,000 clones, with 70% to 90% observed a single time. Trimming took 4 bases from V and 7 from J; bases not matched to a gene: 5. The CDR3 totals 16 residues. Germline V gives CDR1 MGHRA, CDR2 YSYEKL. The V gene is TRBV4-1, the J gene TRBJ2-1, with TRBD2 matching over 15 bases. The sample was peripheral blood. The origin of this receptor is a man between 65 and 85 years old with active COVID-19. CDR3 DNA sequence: TGCGCCAGCAGCCCTGGACTAGCGGGAGGGCCGAATGAGCAGTTCTTC. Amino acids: CASSPGLAGGPNEQFF.